This T cell receptor beta chain was recovered during a study of blood T cell repertoires in COVID-19. Study-wide background: Sites across the United States, Italy and Spain contributed samples from acute and convalescent COVID-19. Sources were T cells, B-cell-depleted T cells, or PBMCs; the material itself was cDNA or gDNA.

In the original processing: Cell counts per sample came from amplifying reference gene primers. TCRdb's copy holds only in-frame clones and misses some; the assay was immunoSEQ multiplex PCR. The DNA was the basis for D and trimming; V, J and clone size are from that table. The profile shows 110,000 to 150,000 clones, around 90% of them singletons. J was trimmed by 5 bases and V by 4 bases; bases with no gene match: 4. CDR1 and CDR2 (germline): KGHSH, LQKENI. The CDR3 totals 14 residues. The TCR comes from a woman of 80 years or more with acute or convalescent COVID-19. V and J are TRBV18 and TRBJ2-1; 8 nucleotides agree with TRBD1. The sequencing sample was made of peripheral blood. In DNA, the CDR3 is TGTGCCAGCTCACGACAGACAGGGGACAATGAGCAGTTCTTC. It specifies CASSRQTGDNEQFF.